This TCR beta chain came from a study of T cell repertoires in cytomegalovirus infection (dated by TCRdb to the late 2010s). About the study as a whole: Peptide stimulations targeted recently identified HLA-C-restricted CMV epitopes, whose presentation resists viral immunomodulation, together with well-studied HLA-B-restricted epitopes. Donor HLA type was relevant to the analysis, as public TCR beta signatures indicated carriage of CMV infection together with the matching HLA type. Results and caveats for the whole study, not just this receptor: The ex vivo response was dominated by HLA-C-restricted CMV-specific TCR beta clonotypes, which also provided the single most frequent clonotype in two of eight donors. In both this cohort and an independent cohort of over 350 donors, the cumulative frequency of public TCR beta family members distinguished carriers of CMV infection plus the relevant HLA type.

The trim is 5 bases for V and 4 bases for J, with a gap of 17 bases between the germline ends. The CDR3 starts with the cysteine, ends with the phenylalanine, and has 14 residues. This entry keeps only the CDR3 DNA: 42 bases, framed from base 1. For CDR1 and CDR2, the germline V gene (reference sequence) lists DFQATT and SNEGSKA. Sequencing used an Illumina HiSeq 1500. The raw public reads went through TCRdb reprocessing: fastp at Q25, MiXCR clone calling, in-frame beta chains kept. Rows merge per CDR3 protein into single entries with the most common DNA and genes. The sample table records 340,000 or so distinct CDR3 sequences; roughly 25% of these occur just once. The ten largest make up about an eighth of the sample. This specimen's treatment or condition label, interpreted: in vitro stimulation with specific CMV peptide epitopes to enrich CMV-specific T cells. This clonotype was counted at least ten times. No antigen is known for it. The record has no base qualities; no much larger clone is one base away.

The sequence links TRBV20-1 to TRBJ2-5; the D gene is tentatively TRBD1 or TRBD2, each matching 5 bases. The sample was cultured PBMCs, taken from culture after CMV antigen stimulation. The TCR sequence derives from a human donor in good health (CMV status not recorded). Some clones in this sample may be carry-over from other donors' samples. The sequenced DNA is TGCAGTGCTCTAGGGGATCGGGGACGAGAGACCCAGTACTTC. It is translated as CSALGDRGRETQYF.